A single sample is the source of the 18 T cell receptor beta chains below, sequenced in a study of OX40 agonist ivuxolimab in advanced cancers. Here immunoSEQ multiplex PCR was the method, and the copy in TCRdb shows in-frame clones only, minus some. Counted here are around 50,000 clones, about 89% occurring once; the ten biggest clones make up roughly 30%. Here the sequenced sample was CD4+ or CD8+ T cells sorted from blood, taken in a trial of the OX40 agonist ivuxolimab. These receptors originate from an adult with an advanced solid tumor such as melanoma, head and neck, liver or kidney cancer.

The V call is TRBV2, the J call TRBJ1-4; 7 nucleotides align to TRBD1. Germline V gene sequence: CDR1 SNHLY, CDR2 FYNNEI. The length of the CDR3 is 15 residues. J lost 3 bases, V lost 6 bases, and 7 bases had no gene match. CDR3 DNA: TGTGCCAGCAGACTCCAGACAGGGCCTAATGAAAAACTGTTTTTT. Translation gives CASRLQTGPNEKLFF.

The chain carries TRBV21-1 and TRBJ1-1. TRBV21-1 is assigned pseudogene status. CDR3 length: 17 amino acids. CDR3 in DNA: TGTGCCAGCAGCAAAGATAACCCCTATGGCATGAACACTGAAGCTTTCTTT. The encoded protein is CASSKDNPYGMNTEAFF.

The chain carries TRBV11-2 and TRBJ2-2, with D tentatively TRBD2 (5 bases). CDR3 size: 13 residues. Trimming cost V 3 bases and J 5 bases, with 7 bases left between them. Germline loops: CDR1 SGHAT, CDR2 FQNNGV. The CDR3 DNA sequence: TGTGCCAGCAGCTTCGGGGTGACCGGGGAGCTGTTTTTT. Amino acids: CASSFGVTGELFF.

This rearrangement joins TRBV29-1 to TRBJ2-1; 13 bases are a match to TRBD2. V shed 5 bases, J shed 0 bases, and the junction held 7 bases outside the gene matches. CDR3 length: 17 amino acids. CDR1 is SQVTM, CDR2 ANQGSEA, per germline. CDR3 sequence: CSVSGLAGEDSYNEQFF. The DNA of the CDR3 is TGCAGCGTTTCAGGACTAGCGGGAGAGGACTCCTACAATGAGCAGTTCTTC.

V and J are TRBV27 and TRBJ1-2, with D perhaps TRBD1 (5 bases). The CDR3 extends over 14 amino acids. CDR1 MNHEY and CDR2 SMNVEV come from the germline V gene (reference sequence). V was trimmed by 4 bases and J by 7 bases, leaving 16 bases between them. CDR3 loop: CASSSFGGSGGYTF. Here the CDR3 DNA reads TGTGCCAGCAGTTCCTTCGGGGGATCCGGTGGCTACACCTTC.

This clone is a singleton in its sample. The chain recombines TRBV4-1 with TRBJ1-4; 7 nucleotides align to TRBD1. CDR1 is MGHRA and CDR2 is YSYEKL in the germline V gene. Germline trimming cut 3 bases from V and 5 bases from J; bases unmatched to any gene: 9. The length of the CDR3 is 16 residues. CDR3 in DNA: TGCGCCAGCAGCCATGGTGGACAGGCCGGGAATGAAAAACTGTTTTTT. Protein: CASSHGGQAGNEKLFF.

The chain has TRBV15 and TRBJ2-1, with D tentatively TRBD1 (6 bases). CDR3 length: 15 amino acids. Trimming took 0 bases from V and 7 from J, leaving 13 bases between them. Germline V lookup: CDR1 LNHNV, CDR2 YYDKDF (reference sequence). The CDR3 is CATSRDRGIWNEQFF. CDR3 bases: TGTGCCACCAGCAGAGACAGGGGCATTTGGAATGAGCAGTTCTTC.

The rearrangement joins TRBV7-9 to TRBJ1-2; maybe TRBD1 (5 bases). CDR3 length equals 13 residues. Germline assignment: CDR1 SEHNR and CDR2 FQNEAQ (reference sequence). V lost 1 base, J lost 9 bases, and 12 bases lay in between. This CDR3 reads CASSLGGADRYTF. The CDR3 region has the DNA TGTGCCAGCAGCTTAGGAGGGGCGGATCGCTACACCTTC.

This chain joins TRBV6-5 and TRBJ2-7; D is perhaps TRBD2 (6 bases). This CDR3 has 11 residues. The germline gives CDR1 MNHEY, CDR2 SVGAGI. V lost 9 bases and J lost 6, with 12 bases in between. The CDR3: CASLMGGEQYF. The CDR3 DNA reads TGTGCCAGTCTGATGGGAGGCGAGCAGTACTTC.

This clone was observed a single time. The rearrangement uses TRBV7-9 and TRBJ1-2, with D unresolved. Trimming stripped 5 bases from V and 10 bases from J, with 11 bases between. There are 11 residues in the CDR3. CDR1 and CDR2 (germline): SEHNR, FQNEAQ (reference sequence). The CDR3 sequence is CASSPPGVYTF. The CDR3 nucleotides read TGTGCCAGCAGCCCCCCAGGTGTCTACACCTTC.

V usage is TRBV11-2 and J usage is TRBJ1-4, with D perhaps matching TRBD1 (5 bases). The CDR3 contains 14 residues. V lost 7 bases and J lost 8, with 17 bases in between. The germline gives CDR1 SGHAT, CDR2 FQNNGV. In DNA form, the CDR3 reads TGTGCCAGCACCTCGACAGCTATCGGGGAAAAACTGTTTTTT. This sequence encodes CASTSTAIGEKLFF.

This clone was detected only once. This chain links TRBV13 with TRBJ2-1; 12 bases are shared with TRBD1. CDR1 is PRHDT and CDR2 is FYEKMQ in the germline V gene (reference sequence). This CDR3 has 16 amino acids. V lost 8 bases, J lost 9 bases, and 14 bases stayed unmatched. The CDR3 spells CASSPDGTGGPGEQFF. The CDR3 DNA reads TGTGCCAGCTCCCCTGACGGGACAGGGGGCCCCGGTGAGCAGTTCTTC.

The CDR3 DNA reads as TGTGCCAGCAGCCGGGGACAGAACGAAAACATTCAGTACTTC. Protein product: CASSRGQNENIQYF. This chain connects TRBV5-5 to TRBJ2-4; 7 nucleotides agree with TRBD1. This CDR3 has 14 amino acids. CDR1 is SGHKS, CDR2 YYEKEE, per germline (reference sequence). Germline trimming cut 4 bases from V and 5 bases from J; bases unmatched to any gene: 6.

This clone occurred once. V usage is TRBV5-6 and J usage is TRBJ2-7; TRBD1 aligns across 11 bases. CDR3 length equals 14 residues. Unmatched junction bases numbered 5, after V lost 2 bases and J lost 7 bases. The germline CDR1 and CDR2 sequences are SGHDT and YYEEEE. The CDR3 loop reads CASSLGQGASEQYF. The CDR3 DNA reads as TGTGCCAGCAGCTTAGGACAGGGGGCGTCTGAGCAGTACTTC.

CDR3 sequence reads: CATSSTAGEQYF. In DNA, the CDR3 is TGTGCCACCAGCAGTACCGCGGGCGAGCAGTACTTC. The chain employs TRBV15 and TRBJ2-7; possibly TRBD2 for D (5 bases). CDR3 size: 12 residues. In germline, CDR1 is LNHNV, CDR2 YYDKDF (reference sequence). The germline V and J ends were trimmed by 3 bases and 6 bases, with 9 bases remaining between them.

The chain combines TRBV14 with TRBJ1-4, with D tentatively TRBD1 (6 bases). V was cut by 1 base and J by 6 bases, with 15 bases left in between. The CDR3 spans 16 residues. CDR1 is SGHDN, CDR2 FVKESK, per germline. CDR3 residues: CASSQGPGGLYEKLFF. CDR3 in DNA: TGTGCCAGCAGCCAAGGCCCCGGGGGGCTGTATGAAAAACTGTTTTTT.

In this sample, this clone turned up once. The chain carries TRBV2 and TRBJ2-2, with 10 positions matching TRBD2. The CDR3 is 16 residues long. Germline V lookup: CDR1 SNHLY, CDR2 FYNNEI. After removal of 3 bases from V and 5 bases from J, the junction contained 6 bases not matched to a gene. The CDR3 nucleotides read TGTGCCAGCAGTGATTTAAGTAGCGGGGGGACCGGGGAGCTGTTTTTT. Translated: CASSDLSSGGTGELFF.

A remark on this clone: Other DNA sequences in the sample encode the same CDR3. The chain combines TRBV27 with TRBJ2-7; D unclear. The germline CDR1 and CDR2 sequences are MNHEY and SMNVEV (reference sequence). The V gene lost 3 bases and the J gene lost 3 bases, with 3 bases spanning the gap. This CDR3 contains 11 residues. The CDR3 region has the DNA TGTGCCAGCAGTTTTGGCTACGAGCAGTACTTC. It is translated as CASSFGYEQYF.